This T cell receptor (beta chain) was recovered during a study of blood T cell repertoires in COVID-19. Overall study context: The cDNA or gDNA used as material had been derived from T cells, B-cell-depleted T cells, or PBMCs.

Per the germline V gene, CDR1 is MNHNY and CDR2 is SVGAGI (reference sequence). Trimming left V 8 bases short and J 3 bases short, with 10 bases between. CDR3 length: 13 residues. Authors' processing steps: Cell counts per sample came from amplifying reference gene primers. The repertoire was sequenced with immunoSEQ multiplex PCR; TCRdb's copy has only in-frame clones and lacks some. The DNA was the basis for D and trimming; V, J and clone size are from that table. The table records tens of thousands of clones, 85% to 90% of them present only once. The rearrangement links TRBV6-6 to TRBJ2-2, with TRBD2 as a possible D gene (5 bases). This clonotype was obtained from an older woman with active COVID-19. The sample taken for sequencing was peripheral blood. DNA for the CDR3: TGTGCCAGCCAGCGGACTCACACCGGGGAGCTGTTTTTT. Its translation is CASQRTHTGELFF.